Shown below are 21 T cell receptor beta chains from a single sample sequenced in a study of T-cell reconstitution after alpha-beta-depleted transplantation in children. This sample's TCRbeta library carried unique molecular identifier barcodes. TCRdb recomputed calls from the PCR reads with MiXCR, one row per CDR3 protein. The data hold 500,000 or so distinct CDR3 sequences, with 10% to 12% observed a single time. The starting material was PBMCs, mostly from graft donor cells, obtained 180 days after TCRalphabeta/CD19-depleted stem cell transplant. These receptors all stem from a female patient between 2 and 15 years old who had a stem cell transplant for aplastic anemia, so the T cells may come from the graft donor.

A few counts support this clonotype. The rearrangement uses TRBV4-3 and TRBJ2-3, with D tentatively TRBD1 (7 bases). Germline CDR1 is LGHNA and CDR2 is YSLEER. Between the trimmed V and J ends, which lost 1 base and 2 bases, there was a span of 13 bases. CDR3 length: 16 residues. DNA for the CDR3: TGCGCCAGCAGCCAAGGGAGGGACAGATACACAGATACGCAGTATTTT. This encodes CASSQGRDRYTDTQYF.

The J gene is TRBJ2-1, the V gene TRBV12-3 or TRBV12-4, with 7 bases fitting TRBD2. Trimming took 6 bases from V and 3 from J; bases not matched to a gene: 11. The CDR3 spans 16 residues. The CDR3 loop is CASSSYLADLYNEQFF. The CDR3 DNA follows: TGTGCCAGCAGCTCGTACCTAGCGGACCTCTACAATGAGCAGTTCTTC.

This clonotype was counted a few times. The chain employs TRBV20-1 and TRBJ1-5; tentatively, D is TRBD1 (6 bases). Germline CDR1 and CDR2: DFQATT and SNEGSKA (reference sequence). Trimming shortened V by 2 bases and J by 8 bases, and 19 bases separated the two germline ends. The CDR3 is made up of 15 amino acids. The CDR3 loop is CSARRGNRVSEPQHF. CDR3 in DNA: TGCAGTGCTAGAAGAGGTAACAGGGTCTCCGAGCCCCAGCATTTT.

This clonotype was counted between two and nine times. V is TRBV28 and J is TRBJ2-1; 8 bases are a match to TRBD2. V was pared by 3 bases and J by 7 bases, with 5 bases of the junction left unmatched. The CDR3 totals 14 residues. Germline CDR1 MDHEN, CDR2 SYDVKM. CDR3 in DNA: TGTGCCAGCAGTTTGACTAGCGCTCAGAATGAGCAGTTCTTC. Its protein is CASSLTSAQNEQFF. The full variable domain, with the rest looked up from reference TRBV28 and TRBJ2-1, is DVKVTQSSRYLVKRTGEKVFLECVQDMDHENMFWYRQDPGLGLRLIYFSYDVKMKEKGDIPEGYSVSREKKERFSLILESASTNQTSMYLCASSLTSAQNEQFFGPGTRLTVL.

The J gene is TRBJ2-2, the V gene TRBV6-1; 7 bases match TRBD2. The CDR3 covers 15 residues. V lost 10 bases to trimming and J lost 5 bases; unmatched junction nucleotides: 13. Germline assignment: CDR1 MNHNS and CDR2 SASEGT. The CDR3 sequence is CATGTTRPPTGELFF. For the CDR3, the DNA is TGTGCCACCGGGACTACCAGGCCTCCTACCGGGGAGCTGTTTTTT.

The CDR3 coding sequence is TGTGCCAGCAGTCCTAGGTCCCCGGGACAACATAGCAATCAGCCCCAGCATTTT. Amino acids: CASSPRSPGQHSNQPQHF. The rearrangement joins TRBV12-3 or TRBV12-4 to TRBJ1-5; TRBD1 is a possible D gene (6 bases). Trimming cost V 5 bases and J 0 bases, with 20 bases left between them. CDR3 length: 18 amino acids.

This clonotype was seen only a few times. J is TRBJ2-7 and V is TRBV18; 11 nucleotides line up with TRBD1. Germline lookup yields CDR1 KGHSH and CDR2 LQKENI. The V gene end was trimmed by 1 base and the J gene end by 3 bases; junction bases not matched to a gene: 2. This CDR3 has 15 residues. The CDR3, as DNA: TGTGCCAGCTCACCACAAGGGACAGGGGGCTACGAGCAGTACTTC. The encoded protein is CASSPQGTGGYEQYF.

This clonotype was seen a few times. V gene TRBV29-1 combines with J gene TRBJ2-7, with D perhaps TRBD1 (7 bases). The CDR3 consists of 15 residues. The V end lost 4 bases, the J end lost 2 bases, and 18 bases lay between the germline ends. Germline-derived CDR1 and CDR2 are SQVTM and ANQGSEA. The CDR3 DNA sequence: TGCAGCGTTGGCCTACAGGGGAGGCTAGCCTACGAGCAGTACTTC. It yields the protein CSVGLQGRLAYEQYF.

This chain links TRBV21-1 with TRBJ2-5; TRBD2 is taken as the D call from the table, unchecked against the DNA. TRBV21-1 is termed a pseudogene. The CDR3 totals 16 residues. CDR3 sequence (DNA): TGTGCCAGCAGCAAAAGGGTTAGCGGGGCTCAAGAGACCCAGTACTTC. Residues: CASSKRVSGAQETQYF.

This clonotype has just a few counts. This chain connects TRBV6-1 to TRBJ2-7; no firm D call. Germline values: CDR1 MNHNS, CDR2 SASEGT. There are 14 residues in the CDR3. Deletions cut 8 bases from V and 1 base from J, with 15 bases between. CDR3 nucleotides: TGTGCCAGCCGACAAACCACGACGTCCTACGAGCAGTACGTC. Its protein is CASRQTTTSYEQYV.

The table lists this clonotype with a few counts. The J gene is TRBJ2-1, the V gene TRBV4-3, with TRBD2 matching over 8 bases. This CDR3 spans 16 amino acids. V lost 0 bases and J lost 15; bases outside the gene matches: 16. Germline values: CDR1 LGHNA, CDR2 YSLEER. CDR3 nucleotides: TGCGCCAGCAGCCAAGACGGCGGGAGGACGAAACACCTGCTGTTCTTC. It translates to CASSQDGGRTKHLLFF.

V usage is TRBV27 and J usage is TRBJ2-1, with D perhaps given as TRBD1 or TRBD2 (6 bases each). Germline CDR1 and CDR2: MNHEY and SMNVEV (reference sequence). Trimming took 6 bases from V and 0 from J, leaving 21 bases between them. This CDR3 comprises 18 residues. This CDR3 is CASRTAQGGYPSYNEQFF. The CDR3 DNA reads TGTGCCAGCAGAACTGCACAGGGAGGCTACCCCTCCTACAATGAGCAGTTCTTC.

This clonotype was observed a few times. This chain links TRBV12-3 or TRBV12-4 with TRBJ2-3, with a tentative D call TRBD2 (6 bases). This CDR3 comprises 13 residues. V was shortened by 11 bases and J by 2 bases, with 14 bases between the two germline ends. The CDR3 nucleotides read TGTGCCGCGGGGCGGGAATACACAGATACGCAGTATTTT. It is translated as CAAGREYTDTQYF.

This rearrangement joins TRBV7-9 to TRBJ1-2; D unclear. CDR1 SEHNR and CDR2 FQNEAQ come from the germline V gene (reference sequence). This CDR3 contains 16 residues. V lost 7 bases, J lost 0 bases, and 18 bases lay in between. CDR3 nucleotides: TGTGCCAGCACCCTCGGGCAGCGGCCCGCTAACTATGGCTACACCTTC. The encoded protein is CASTLGQRPANYGYTF.

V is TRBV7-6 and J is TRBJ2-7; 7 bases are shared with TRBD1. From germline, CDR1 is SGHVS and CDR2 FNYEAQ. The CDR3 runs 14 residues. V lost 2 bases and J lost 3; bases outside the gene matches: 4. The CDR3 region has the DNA TGTGCCAGCAGCTTAATTCAGGGGGACTACGAGCAGTACTTC. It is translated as CASSLIQGDYEQYF.

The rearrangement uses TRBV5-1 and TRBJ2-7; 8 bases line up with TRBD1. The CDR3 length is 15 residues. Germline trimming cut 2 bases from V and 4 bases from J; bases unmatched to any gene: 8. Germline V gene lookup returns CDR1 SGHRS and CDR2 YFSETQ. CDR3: CASSLEGQEVYEQYF. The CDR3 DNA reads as TGCGCCAGCAGCTTAGAGGGACAGGAAGTATACGAGCAGTACTTC.

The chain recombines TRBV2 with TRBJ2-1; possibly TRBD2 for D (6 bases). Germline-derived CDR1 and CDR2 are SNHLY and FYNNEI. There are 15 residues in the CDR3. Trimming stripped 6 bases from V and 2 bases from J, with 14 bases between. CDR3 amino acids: CASRALRGPYNEQFF. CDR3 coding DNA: TGTGCCAGCAGAGCCCTGCGGGGCCCCTACAATGAGCAGTTCTTC.

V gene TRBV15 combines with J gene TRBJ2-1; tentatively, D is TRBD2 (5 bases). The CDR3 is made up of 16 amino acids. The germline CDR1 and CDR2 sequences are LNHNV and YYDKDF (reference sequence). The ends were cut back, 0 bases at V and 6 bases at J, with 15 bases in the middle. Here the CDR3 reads CATSRDSLGSRNEQFF. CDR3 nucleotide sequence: TGTGCCACCAGCAGAGATTCACTAGGATCACGCAATGAGCAGTTCTTC.

CDR3 nucleotides: TGTGCCAGCAGTGAGGGAGTGTGGTCACCCCTCCACTTT. Translated, it gives CASSEGVWSPLHF. This chain links TRBV6-6 with TRBJ1-6; D is unclear. The CDR3 is 13 residues long. The germline V gene encodes CDR1 MNHNY and CDR2 SVGAGI (reference sequence). Trimming took off 5 bases at V and 10 bases at J, with 12 bases between the two ends.

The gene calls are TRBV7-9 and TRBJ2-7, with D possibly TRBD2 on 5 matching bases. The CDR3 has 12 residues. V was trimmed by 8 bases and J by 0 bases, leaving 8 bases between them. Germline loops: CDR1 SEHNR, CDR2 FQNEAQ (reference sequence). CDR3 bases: TGTGCCAGCCATGGGAGCTCCTACGAGCAGTACTTC. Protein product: CASHGSSYEQYF.

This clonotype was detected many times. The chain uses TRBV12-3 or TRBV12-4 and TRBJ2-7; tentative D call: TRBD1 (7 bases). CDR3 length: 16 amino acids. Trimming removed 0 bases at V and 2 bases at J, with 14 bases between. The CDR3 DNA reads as TGTGCCAGCAGTTTAGCGGTGGCAGGGGGGACCTACGAGCAGTACTTC. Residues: CASSLAVAGGTYEQYF.